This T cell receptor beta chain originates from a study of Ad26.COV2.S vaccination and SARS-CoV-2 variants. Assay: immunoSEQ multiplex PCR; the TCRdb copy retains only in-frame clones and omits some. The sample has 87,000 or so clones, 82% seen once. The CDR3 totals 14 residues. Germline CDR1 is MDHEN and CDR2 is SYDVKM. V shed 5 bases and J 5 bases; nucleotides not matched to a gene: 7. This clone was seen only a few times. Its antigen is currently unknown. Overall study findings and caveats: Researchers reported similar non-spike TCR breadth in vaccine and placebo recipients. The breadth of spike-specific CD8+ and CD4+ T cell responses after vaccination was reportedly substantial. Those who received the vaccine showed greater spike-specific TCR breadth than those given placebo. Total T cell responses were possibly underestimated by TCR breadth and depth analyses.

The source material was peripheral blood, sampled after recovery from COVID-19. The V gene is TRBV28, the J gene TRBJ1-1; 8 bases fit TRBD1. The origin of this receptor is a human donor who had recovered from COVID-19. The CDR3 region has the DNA TGTGCCAGCAGTCATCAGGGGGCTGGGACTGAAGCTTTCTTT. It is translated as CASSHQGAGTEAFF.